Each of the 10 T cell receptor beta chains below was sequenced from the same sample in a study of cytotoxic CD8 clonotypes in ibrutinib-treated CLL. TCRdb's copy holds only in-frame clones and misses some; the assay was immunoSEQ multiplex PCR. The repertoire holds some 65,000 clones, with 57% as singletons. The specimen was PBMCs, collected after 12 months of ibrutinib treatment. Every receptor here comes from a human donor with chronic lymphocytic leukemia.

The sample holds a few counts of this clone. The V gene is TRBV5-1, the J gene TRBJ1-4; TRBD1 aligns across 10 bases. Per the germline V gene, CDR1 is SGHRS and CDR2 is YFSETQ. With 7 bases clipped from V and 5 bases from J, the junction kept 2 bases outside the gene matches. The CDR3 consists of 13 residues. DNA of the CDR3: TGCGCCAGCTCGGGACAGGGGAATGAAAAACTGTTTTTT. This translates into CASSGQGNEKLFF.

This clone was detected many times. CDR3 protein: CASSPGEGFYEQYF. CDR3 sequence (DNA): TGTGCCAGTAGCCCTGGGGAGGGATTCTACGAGCAGTACTTC. The J gene is TRBJ2-7, the V gene TRBV19; 7 bases line up with TRBD2. This CDR3 spans 14 amino acids. Unmatched junction bases numbered 8, after V lost 6 bases and J lost 3 bases. Germline V gene sequence: CDR1 LNHDA, CDR2 SQIVND (reference sequence).

The V gene is TRBV5-1, the J gene TRBJ2-2, with 8 bases aligning to TRBD2. The CDR3 totals 16 residues. The ends lost 1 base at V and 4 bases at J; junction bases unmatched: 6. Germline V gene sequence: CDR1 SGHRS, CDR2 YFSETQ. The CDR3 region is CASSLLGTRSTGELFF. The CDR3 region has the DNA TGCGCCAGCAGCTTGCTCGGGACTAGGAGCACCGGGGAGCTGTTTTTT.

J is TRBJ2-1 and V is TRBV25-1; D may correspond to TRBD1 or TRBD2 (6 bases each). V dropped 2 bases and J dropped 1 base, with 18 bases sitting between them. Germline loops: CDR1 MGHDK, CDR2 SYGVNS. This CDR3 comprises 18 residues. The CDR3 nucleotides are TGTGCCAGCAGTGAACCGTCGGGCCGGAGGGGGTCCTACAATGAGCAGTTCTTC. Its translation: CASSEPSGRRGSYNEQFF.

The V gene is TRBV19, the J gene TRBJ2-5; D may be TRBD1 (5 bases). The germline V and J ends were trimmed by 5 bases and 2 bases, with 12 bases remaining between them. In germline, CDR1 is LNHDA, CDR2 SQIVND (reference sequence). The CDR3 totals 14 residues. CDR3: CASSARQTQETQYF. The CDR3 bases are TGTGCCAGTAGTGCGCGACAGACACAAGAGACCCAGTACTTC.

V gene TRBV11-2 combines with J gene TRBJ2-5; D might be TRBD2 (6 bases). Germline V gene sequence: CDR1 SGHAT, CDR2 FQNNGV. The V and J ends lost 4 bases and 7 bases respectively, with 19 bases between them. CDR3 length: 15 residues. The CDR3 DNA reads TGTGCCAGCAGCTCGGGGGTCGGGCCGGAGGGGACCCAGTACTTC. This codes for CASSSGVGPEGTQYF.

This clone came up a few times. The CDR3 loop is CASSSPKTITYEQYV. The CDR3 nucleotides read TGTGCCAGCAGCTCCCCGAAGACGATTACCTACGAGCAGTACGTC. The chain combines TRBV21-1 with TRBJ2-7. TRBV21-1 is a pseudogene. This CDR3 spans 15 amino acids.

The chain is built from TRBV27 and TRBJ1-6; D is unresolved. Deletions cut 3 bases from V and 9 bases from J, with 9 bases between. This CDR3 is 13 amino acids long. CDR1 MNHEY and CDR2 SMNVEV come from the germline V gene (reference sequence). Here the CDR3 DNA reads TGTGCCAGCAGTTTTCACGGGCTTTCACCCCTCCACTTT. Protein: CASSFHGLSPLHF.

V is TRBV5-1 and J is TRBJ2-3, with 7 bases lining up with TRBD2. Germline V gene data show CDR1 as SGHRS and CDR2 as YFSETQ. The CDR3 spans 15 residues. Trimming removed 2 bases from V and 1 base from J; junction bases left unmatched: 4. The DNA for the CDR3 is TGCGCCAGCAGCTTAGACAGCGGGGGCACAGATACGCAGTATTTT. Its protein is CASSLDSGGTDTQYF.

This clone was detected ten times or more. The J gene is TRBJ2-7, the V gene TRBV2; D possibly corresponds to TRBD1 (5 bases). This CDR3 has 13 residues. V was cut by 6 bases and J by 1 base, with 10 bases left in between. Germline values: CDR1 SNHLY, CDR2 FYNNEI. CDR3: CASRFGASYEQYV. For the CDR3, the DNA is TGTGCCAGCAGGTTTGGGGCGTCCTACGAGCAGTACGTC.